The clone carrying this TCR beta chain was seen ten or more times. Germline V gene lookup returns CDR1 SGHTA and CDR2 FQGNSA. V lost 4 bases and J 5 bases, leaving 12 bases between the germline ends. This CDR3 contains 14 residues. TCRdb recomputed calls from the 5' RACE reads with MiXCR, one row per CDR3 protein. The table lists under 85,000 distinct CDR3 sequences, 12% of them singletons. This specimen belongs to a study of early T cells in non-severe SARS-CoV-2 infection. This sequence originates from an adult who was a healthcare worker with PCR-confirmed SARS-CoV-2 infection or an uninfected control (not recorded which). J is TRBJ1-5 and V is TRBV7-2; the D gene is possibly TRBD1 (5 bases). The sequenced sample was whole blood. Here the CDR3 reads CASSSTAPDQPQHF. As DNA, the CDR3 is TGTGCCAGCAGCTCGACAGCGCCCGATCAGCCCCAGCATTTT.